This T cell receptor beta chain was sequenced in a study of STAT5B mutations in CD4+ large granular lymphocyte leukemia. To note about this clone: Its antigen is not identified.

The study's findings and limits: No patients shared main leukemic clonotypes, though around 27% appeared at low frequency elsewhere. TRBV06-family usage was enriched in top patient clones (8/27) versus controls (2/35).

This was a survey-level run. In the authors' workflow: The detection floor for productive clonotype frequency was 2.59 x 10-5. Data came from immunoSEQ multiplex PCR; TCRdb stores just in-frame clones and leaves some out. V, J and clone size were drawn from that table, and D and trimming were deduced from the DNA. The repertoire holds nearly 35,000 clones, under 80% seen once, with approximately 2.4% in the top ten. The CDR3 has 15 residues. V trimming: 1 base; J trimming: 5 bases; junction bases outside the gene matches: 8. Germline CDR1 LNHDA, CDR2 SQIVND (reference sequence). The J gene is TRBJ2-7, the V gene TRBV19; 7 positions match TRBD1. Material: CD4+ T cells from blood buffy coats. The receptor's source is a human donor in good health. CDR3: CASSIARGQSHEQYF. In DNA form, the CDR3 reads TGTGCCAGTAGTATAGCCCGGGGACAGTCCCACGAGCAGTACTTC.